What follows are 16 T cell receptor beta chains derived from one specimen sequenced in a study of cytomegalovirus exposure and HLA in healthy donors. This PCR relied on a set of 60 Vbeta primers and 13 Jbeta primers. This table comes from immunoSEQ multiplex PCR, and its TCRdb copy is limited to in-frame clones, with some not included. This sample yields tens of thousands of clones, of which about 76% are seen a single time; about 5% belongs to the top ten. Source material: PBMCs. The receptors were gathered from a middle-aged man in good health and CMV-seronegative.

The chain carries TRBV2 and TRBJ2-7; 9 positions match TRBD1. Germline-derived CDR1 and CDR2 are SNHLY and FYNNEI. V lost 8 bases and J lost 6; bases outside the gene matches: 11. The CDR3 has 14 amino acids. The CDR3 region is CASSLVGQGTEQYF. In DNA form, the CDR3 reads TGTGCCAGCTCACTGGTCGGACAGGGGACCGAGCAGTACTTC.

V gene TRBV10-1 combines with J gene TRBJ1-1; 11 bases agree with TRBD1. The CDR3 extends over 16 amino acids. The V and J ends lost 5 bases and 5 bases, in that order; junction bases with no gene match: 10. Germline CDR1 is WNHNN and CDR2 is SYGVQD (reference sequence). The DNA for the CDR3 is TGCGCCAGCAGTTACCGGAGGGACAGGGGGATGACTGAAGCTTTCTTT. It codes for CASSYRRDRGMTEAFF.

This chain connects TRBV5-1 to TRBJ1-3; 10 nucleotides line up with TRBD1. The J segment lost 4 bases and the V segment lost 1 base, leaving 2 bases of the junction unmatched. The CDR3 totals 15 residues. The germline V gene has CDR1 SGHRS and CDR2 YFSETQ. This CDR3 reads CASSLTTGGGNTIYF. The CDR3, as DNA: TGCGCCAGCAGCTTGACGACAGGGGGCGGAAACACCATATATTTT.

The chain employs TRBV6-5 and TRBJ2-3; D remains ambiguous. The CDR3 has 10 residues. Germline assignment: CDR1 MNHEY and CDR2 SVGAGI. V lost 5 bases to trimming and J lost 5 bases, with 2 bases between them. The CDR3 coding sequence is TGTGCCAGCAGTCGAGATACGCAGTATTTT. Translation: CASSRDTQYF.

The DNA for the CDR3 is TGTGCCAGCCCCCCCCAGGGGGTTCTCAGTGAGCAGTTCTTC. Its translation is CASPPQGVLSEQFF. V gene TRBV21-1 combines with J gene TRBJ2-1; TRBD1, the table's D call, lacks a check against the DNA. TRBV21-1 is described as a pseudogene. This CDR3 contains 14 residues.

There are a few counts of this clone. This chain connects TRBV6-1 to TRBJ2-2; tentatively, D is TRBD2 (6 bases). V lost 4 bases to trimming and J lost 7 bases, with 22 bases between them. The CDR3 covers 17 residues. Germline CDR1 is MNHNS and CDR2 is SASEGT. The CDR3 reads CASSAPRGGAVGGELFF. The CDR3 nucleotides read TGTGCCAGCAGTGCACCAAGGGGAGGCGCGGTTGGCGGGGAGCTGTTTTTT.

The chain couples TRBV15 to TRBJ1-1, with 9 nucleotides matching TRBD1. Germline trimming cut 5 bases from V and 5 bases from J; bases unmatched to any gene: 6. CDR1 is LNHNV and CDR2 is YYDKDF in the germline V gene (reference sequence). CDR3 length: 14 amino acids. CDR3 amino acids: CATSGGTGFTEAFF. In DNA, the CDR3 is TGTGCCACCAGCGGCGGGACAGGGTTTACTGAAGCTTTCTTT.

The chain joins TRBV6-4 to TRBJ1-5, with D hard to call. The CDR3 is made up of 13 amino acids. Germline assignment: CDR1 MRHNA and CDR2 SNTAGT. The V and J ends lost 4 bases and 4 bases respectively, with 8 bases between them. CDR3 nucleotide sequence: TGTGCCAGCAGTGTCGACATAAATCAGCCCCAGCATTTT. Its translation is CASSVDINQPQHF.

The CDR3 bases are TGTGCCAGCAGCGGGAGGCTCACTGAAGCTTTCTTT. Its protein is CASSGRLTEAFF. V and J are TRBV7-8 and TRBJ1-1; D is undetermined. Germline lookup yields CDR1 SGHVS and CDR2 FQNEAQ. The CDR3 has 12 residues. With 5 bases removed from V and 4 bases from J, the gap between germline ends came to 8 bases.

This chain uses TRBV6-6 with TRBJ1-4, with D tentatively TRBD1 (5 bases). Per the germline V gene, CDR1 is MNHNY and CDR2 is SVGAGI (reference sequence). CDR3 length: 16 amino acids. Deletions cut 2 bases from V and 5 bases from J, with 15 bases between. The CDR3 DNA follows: TGTGCCAGCAGTTACACCAGACAGTCCGGGAATGAAAAACTGTTTTTT. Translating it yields CASSYTRQSGNEKLFF.

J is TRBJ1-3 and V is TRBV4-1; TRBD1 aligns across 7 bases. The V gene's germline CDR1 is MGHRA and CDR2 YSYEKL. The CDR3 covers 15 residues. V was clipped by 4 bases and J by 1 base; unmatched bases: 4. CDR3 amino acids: CASSRQTGSGNTIYF. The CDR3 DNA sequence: TGCGCCAGCAGCCGCCAGACAGGGTCTGGAAACACCATATATTTT.

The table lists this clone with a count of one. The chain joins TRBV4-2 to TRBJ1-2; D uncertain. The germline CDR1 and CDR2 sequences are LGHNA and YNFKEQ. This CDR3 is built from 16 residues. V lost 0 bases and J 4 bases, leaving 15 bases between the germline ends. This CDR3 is CASSQEVQTTSYGYTF. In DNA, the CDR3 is TGTGCCAGCAGCCAAGAGGTACAAACTACCTCCTATGGCTACACCTTC.

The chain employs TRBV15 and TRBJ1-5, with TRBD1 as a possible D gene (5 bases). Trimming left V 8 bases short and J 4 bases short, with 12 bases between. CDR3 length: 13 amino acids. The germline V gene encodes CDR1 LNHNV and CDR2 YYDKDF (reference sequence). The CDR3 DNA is TGTGCCACCGGGTCCAGGGTGAATCAGCCCCAGCATTTT. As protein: CATGSRVNQPQHF.

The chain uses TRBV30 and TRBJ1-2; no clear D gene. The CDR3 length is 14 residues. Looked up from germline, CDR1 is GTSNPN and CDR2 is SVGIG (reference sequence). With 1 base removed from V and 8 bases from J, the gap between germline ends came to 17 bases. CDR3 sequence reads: CAWSESGLLGGYTF. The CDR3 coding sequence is TGTGCCTGGAGTGAGAGCGGGCTCCTCGGCGGCTACACCTTC.

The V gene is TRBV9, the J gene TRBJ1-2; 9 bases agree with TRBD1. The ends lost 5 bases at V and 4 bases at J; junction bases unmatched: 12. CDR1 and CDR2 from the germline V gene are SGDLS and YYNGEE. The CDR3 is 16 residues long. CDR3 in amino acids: CASSPGQGVTRYGYTF. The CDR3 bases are TGTGCCAGCAGTCCGGGACAGGGAGTTACGCGCTATGGCTACACCTTC.

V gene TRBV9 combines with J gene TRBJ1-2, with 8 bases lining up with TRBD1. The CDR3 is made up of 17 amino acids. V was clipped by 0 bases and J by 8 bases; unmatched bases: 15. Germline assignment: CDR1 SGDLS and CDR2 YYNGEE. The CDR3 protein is CASSVVSMGTGSYGYTF. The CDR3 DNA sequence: TGTGCCAGCAGCGTAGTAAGTATGGGGACAGGATCTTACGGCTACACCTTC.